This TCR beta chain came from a study of blood T cell repertoires in COVID-19. Sequencing used immunoSEQ multiplex PCR; TCRdb keeps in-frame clones, though not all of them. The sample consists of around 180,000 clones, just under 80% of them appearing once. Germline lookup yields CDR1 SNHLY and CDR2 FYNNEI. V was clipped by 11 bases and J by 1 base, with 14 bases between them. CDR3 length: 13 amino acids. The chain is built from TRBV2 and TRBJ2-5; maybe TRBD1 (6 bases). The sample comprised peripheral blood. This clonotype was obtained from a man between 65 and 79 years old with active or convalescent COVID-19. The chain's CDR3 is CACVRGPQETQYF. CDR3 nucleotides: TGTGCCTGCGTCAGGGGTCCCCAAGAGACCCAGTACTTC.